What follows is one TCR beta chain and its context. Its target is not known. The study sequenced cultured CD4+ T cell DNA using the Oncomine TCR Beta short-read assay. MiXCR, run by TCRdb on the PCR reads, gives a single entry per CDR3 protein. The data show approximately 7,100 distinct CDR3 sequences, with roughly 50% seen just once and 24% held by the top ten. Treatment of the sample: approximately 9-day PBMC culture with coronavirus spike peptide pools or control peptides (ViraFEST assay). Gathered ahead of the COVID-19 pandemic (2011-2018) were the CD4+ T cells of the unexposed donor. Germline loops: CDR1 SGDLS, CDR2 YYNGEE. Trimming removed 0 bases at V and 13 bases at J, with 13 bases between. The CDR3 loop spans 12 amino acids. These data belong to a study of vaccination and CD4 T cells after COVID-19.

This TCR came from a human donor in good health. Sequences were obtained from CD4+ T cells from blood, cultured in vitro. The chain carries TRBV9 and TRBJ1-2; D might be TRBD1 (6 bases). The CDR3 reads CASSVGQAAPTF. CDR3 in DNA: TGTGCCAGCAGCGTAGGACAGGCGGCCCCCACCTTC.